What follows are 2 T cell receptor beta chains derived from one specimen sequenced in a study of T cells in Graves' hyperthyroidism and ophthalmopathy (dated by TCRdb to about 2019). The library was built by means of multiplex PCR. The listed sequencing device is Illumina HiSeq 2000. The TCR beta CDR3 regions were amplified from RNA transcripts. The first round of RT-PCR for the TCR CDR3 was performed with the HTBI primer set and the Qiagen OneStep RT-PCR kit. Using fastp trimming at Q25 and MiXCR clonotype assembly, TCRdb reanalyzed the public sequencing data and kept in-frame beta chains. Each CDR3 protein gets just one entry, which takes the most common genes and DNA from the rows behind it. The table for this sample lists 550,000 to 850,000 distinct CDR3 sequences; about 17% of them were counted only once. Around 17% of the sample rests with the top ten. Sequenced material: blood. The receptors derive from a woman in her forties or fifties with Graves' hyperthyroidism that later progressed to Graves' ophthalmopathy.

This clonotype was detected many times. This rearrangement joins TRBV13 to TRBJ1-2; 8 bases line up with TRBD1. The germline CDR1 and CDR2 sequences are PRHDT and FYEKMQ (reference sequence). This CDR3 region has 14 residues. Trimming at V came to 5 bases and at J to 2 bases, leaving 4 bases not matched to a gene. The DNA for the CDR3 is TGTGCCAGCAGCACCCGACAGGGGAACTATGGCTACACCTTC. It is translated as CASSTRQGNYGYTF.

This clonotype was recorded many times. This sequence joins TRBV15 and TRBJ2-1; 7 positions match TRBD2. The CDR3 is 15 amino acids. The germline V gene encodes CDR1 LNHNV and CDR2 YYDKDF (reference sequence). Trimming at V came to 8 bases and at J to 1 base, leaving 8 bases not matched to a gene. The CDR3 here is CATVSASGSYNEQFF. The CDR3 coding sequence is TGTGCCACCGTCTCGGCTAGCGGTTCCTACAATGAGCAGTTCTTC.